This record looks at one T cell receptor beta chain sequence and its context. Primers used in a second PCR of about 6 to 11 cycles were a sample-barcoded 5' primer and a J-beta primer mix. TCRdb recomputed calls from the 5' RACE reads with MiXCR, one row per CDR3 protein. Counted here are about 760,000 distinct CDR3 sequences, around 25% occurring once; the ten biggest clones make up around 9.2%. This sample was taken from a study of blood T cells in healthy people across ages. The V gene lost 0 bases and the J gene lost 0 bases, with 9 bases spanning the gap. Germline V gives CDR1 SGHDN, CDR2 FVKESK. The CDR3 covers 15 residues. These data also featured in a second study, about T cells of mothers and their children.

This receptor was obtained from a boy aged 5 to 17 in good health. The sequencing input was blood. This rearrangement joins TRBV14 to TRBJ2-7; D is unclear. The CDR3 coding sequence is TGTGCCAGCAGCCAAGATTGGCGGAACTCCTACGAGCAGTACTTC. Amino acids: CASSQDWRNSYEQYF.